The rows below give T cell receptor beta chains drawn from one sample of a study of T cell repertoires in cytomegalovirus infection. TCRdb processed the reads anew with MiXCR; each CDR3 protein has one entry. The profile covers 740,000 or so distinct CDR3 sequences, with 35% appearing a single time and about 2.8% taken by the ten largest. Material for sequencing was PBMCs. The origin of the receptors is a human donor in good health (CMV status not recorded). Some clones in this sample may be carry-over from other donors' samples. The CDR3 runs from the conserved cysteine through the conserved F or W. Each record gives: V gene, J gene, clone size, D gene, CDR3 protein, CDR3 DNA. The D gene is left open where the match is weak. Size tells how often a clone was seen (once, few, many) or the class of an expanded clone, and some rows leave it out.

TRBV20-1	TRBJ2-7	.	.	CSVRGEGPASYEQYF	TGCAGTGTTAGGGGGGAGGGTCCGGCCTCCTACGAGCAGTACTTC
TRBV27	TRBJ2-7	.	.	CASTRAGSTYEQYF	TGTGCCAGCACTCGGGCAGGGAGCACCTACGAGCAGTACTTC
TRBV28	TRBJ1-4	many	.	CASSSNREVKEKLFF	TGTGCCAGCAGTTCGAACAGGGAGGTAAAGGAAAAACTGTTTTTT
TRBV7-6	TRBJ2-7	.	TRBD1	CASSRQGIYEQYF	TGTGCCAGCAGCCGACAGGGTATCTACGAGCAGTACTTC
TRBV19	TRBJ1-5	once	TRBD1	CASRGQGVAQPQHF	TGTGCCAGTAGAGGGCAGGGGGTCGCTCAGCCCCAGCATTTT
TRBV28	TRBJ1-5	.	.	CASSSPDGRSPQHF	TGTGCCAGCAGTTCCCCGGACGGACGTTCGCCCCAGCATTTT
TRBV7-2	TRBJ2-1	few	TRBD2	CASSLGTSGRANEQFF	TGTGCCAGCAGCCTCGGGACTAGCGGGAGGGCAAATGAGCAGTTCTTC
TRBV28	TRBJ2-7	.	.	CASSFHTGTGEQYF	TGTGCCAGCAGTTTCCATACAGGGACGGGCGAGCAGTACTTC
TRBV7-9	TRBJ2-7	few	.	CASSLPQGGTYEQYF	TGTGCCAGCAGCTTACCCCAGGGGGGGACCTACGAGCAGTACTTC
TRBV7-8	TRBJ2-3	.	TRBD2	CASSLGLAEVSDTQYF	TGTGCCAGCAGCTTGGGACTAGCGGAAGTGTCAGATACGCAGTATTTT
TRBV27	TRBJ2-4	.	.	CASSLGQQFPLYF	TGTGCCAGCAGTTTAGGTCAGCAGTTCCCTCTGTACTTC
TRBV6-1	TRBJ2-1	many	.	CASDEGISYNEQFF	TGTGCCTCCGACGAGGGGATCTCCTACAATGAGCAGTTCTTC
TRBV12-3/TRBV12-4	TRBJ1-5	few	.	CASSFQGSGNQPQHF	TGTGCCAGCAGTTTTCAGGGCTCCGGGAATCAGCCCCAGCATTTT
TRBV7-2	TRBJ1-1	many	.	CASSTQANTEAFF	TGTGCCAGCAGCACTCAGGCGAACACTGAAGCTTTCTTT
TRBV6-1	TRBJ1-2	.	.	CASREKADYGYTF	TGTGCCAGCAGAGAGAAGGCTGACTATGGCTACACCTTC
TRBV7-8	TRBJ2-5	.	.	CASSRDIQETQYF	TGTGCCAGCAGCCGGGACATCCAAGAGACCCAGTACTTC
TRBV20-1	TRBJ2-2	once	.	CSARSWTSNTGELFF	TGCAGTGCTAGGTCGTGGACATCTAACACCGGGGAGCTGTTTTTT
TRBV5-1	TRBJ1-2	.	TRBD1	CASSVGDREGNYGYTF	TGCGCCAGCAGCGTTGGGGACAGGGAGGGGAACTATGGCTACACCTTC
TRBV7-2	TRBJ2-7	many	TRBD2	CASSYMGLATYEQYF	TGTGCCAGCAGCTACATGGGACTAGCTACCTACGAGCAGTACTTC
TRBV5-5	TRBJ1-3	.	.	CASSSEYRGNTIYF	TGTGCCAGCAGCTCCGAATACAGGGGAAACACCATATATTTT
TRBV11-2	TRBJ1-1	few	TRBD1	CASSTNRGRGTEAFF	TGTGCCAGCAGCACCAACAGGGGCCGGGGCACTGAAGCTTTCTTT
TRBV7-9	TRBJ2-5	few	.	CASSLSKDFEETQYF	TGTGCCAGCAGCTTATCGAAGGATTTTGAGGAGACCCAGTACTTC
TRBV28	TRBJ2-3	.	TRBD2	CASSRTGLAASTDTQYF	TGTGCCAGCAGTCGAACCGGACTAGCGGCTAGCACAGATACGCAGTATTTT
TRBV19	TRBJ2-5	few	TRBD2	CASSPNKTGTSGRKETQYF	TGTGCCAGTAGTCCAAACAAAACAGGGACTAGCGGGAGGAAAGAGACCCAGTACTTC
TRBV19	TRBJ1-1	.	TRBD1	CASREQGRDTEAFF	TGTGCCAGTAGGGAACAGGGGCGGGACACTGAAGCTTTCTTT
TRBV19	TRBJ1-2	.	.	CDSSYDGNYGYTF	TGTGACAGTAGTTATGACGGGAACTATGGCTACACCTTC
TRBV7-9	TRBJ1-4	once	.	CASSLRGGPPEKLFF	TGTGCCAGCAGCTTAAGGGGGGGTCCCCCCGAAAAACTGTTTTTT
TRBV11-2	TRBJ2-4	few	.	CASSLENIQYF	TGTGCCAGCAGCTTAGAAAACATTCAGTACTTC
TRBV27	TRBJ1-5	.	.	CASSLKPGNNQPQHF	TGTGCCAGCAGTCTAAAACCGGGAAACAATCAGCCCCAGCATTTT
TRBV20-1	TRBJ2-1	.	.	CSARAAIHTNEQFF	TGCAGTGCTAGAGCAGCGATACACACCAATGAGCAGTTCTTC
TRBV7-8	TRBJ1-4	.	.	CASRHDRVGREKLFF	TGTGCCAGCAGACACGACAGAGTTGGGAGAGAAAAACTGTTTTTT
TRBV28	TRBJ2-1	.	TRBD2	CASSPTGTSGASYNEQFF	TGTGCCAGCAGTCCCACCGGGACTAGCGGGGCATCCTACAATGAGCAGTTCTTC
TRBV7-9	TRBJ1-2	many	.	CASSSASQGFNYGYTF	TGTGCCAGCAGCTCAGCCTCGCAGGGTTTTAACTATGGCTACACCTTC
TRBV4-2	TRBJ1-2	.	TRBD1	CASSQGETGAPYGYTF	TGTGCCAGCAGCCAAGGAGAAACAGGGGCCCCCTATGGCTACACCTTC
TRBV11-3	TRBJ1-1	few	.	CASSKDPPGGGLNTEAFF	TGTGCCAGCAGCAAAGACCCCCCGGGGGGTGGGCTAAACACTGAAGCTTTCTTT
TRBV15	TRBJ2-3	.	.	CATSRDLGTDTQYF	TGTGCCACCAGCAGAGATCTCGGCACAGATACGCAGTATTTT
TRBV6-5	TRBJ2-3	.	TRBD2	CASRLAGRDTQYF	TGTGCCAGCCGACTAGCGGGTAGGGATACGCAGTATTTT
TRBV14	TRBJ1-2	.	TRBD1	CASSRDSPFGYTF	TGTGCCAGCAGCCGGGACAGTCCGTTTGGCTACACCTTC
TRBV20-1	TRBJ2-3	many	.	CSARKAETRTDTQYF	TGCAGTGCTAGGAAGGCAGAGACCCGCACAGATACGCAGTATTTT
TRBV20-1	TRBJ1-2	.	.	CSATDHYYGYTF	TGCAGTGCTACGGACCACTACTATGGCTACACCTTC
TRBV10-3	TRBJ2-1	.	TRBD2	CAISESQKLEREGLSYNEQFF	TGTGCCATCAGTGAGTCTCAAAAATTGGAACGGGAGGGCCTGAGCTACAATGAGCAGTTCTTC
TRBV7-2	TRBJ2-3	.	.	CASSLEGQSPDTQYF	TGTGCCAGCAGCTTAGAGGGGCAGTCGCCAGATACGCAGTATTTT
TRBV12-3/TRBV12-4	TRBJ1-6	many	.	CASSWTVYNSPLHF	TGTGCCAGCAGTTGGACAGTCTATAATTCACCCCTCCACTTT
TRBV7-3	TRBJ1-6	many	.	CASSLQGGNSPLHF	TGTGCCAGCAGCTTACAGGGTGGCAATTCACCCCTCCACTTT
TRBV7-9	TRBJ2-2	.	.	CASSSPWVAGELFF	TGTGCCAGCAGCTCCCCCTGGGTCGCCGGGGAGCTGTTTTTT
TRBV10-3	TRBJ2-1	.	TRBD2	CAISESKLAANEQFF	TGTGCCATCAGTGAGTCCAAACTAGCGGCTAATGAGCAGTTCTTC
TRBV25-1	TRBJ1-1	.	.	CASTLQDRHTEAFF	TGTGCCAGCACCCTACAAGACAGACACACTGAAGCTTTCTTT
TRBV19	TRBJ2-1	.	TRBD2	CASSIPSGSNEQFF	TGTGCCAGTAGTATCCCTAGCGGGAGCAATGAGCAGTTCTTC
TRBV11-2	TRBJ2-2	few	.	CASRPRGTNTGELFF	TGTGCCAGCAGACCGAGGGGAACGAACACCGGGGAGCTGTTTTTT